These 26 T cell receptor beta chains came from one sample sequenced in a study of blood T cell repertoires in COVID-19. Profiling relied on immunoSEQ multiplex PCR, and the TCRdb table lists in-frame clones only, not all of them. Of 200,000 to 250,000 clones listed, around 90% are singletons. Sequencing was performed on peripheral blood. The receptors stem from a man in his 60s with COVID-19, enrolled during active disease.

This sequence joins TRBV5-6 and TRBJ2-7, with unresolved D. V lost 4 bases and J 5 bases, leaving 7 bases between the germline ends. The CDR3 sequence is 11 residues long. Germline CDR1 and CDR2: SGHDT and YYEEEE. Written as DNA, the CDR3 is TGTGCCAGCAGCCGACTGGACGAGCAGTACTTC. It specifies CASSRLDEQYF.

This chain links TRBV20-1 with TRBJ1-5; possibly TRBD1 for D (6 bases). Germline V gene lookup returns CDR1 DFQATT and CDR2 SNEGSKA (reference sequence). The CDR3 extends over 15 amino acids. V was pared by 3 bases and J by 3 bases, with 15 bases between. The CDR3 bases are TGCAGTGCTAGTCAGGGGATAGGAGTCAATCAGCCCCAGCATTTT. It translates to CSASQGIGVNQPQHF.

This clone has a single count. The rearrangement links TRBV9 to TRBJ2-3, with D possibly matching TRBD1 (5 bases). CDR3 length equals 14 residues. Germline CDR1 SGDLS, CDR2 YYNGEE. V lost 4 bases and J 4 bases, leaving 13 bases between the germline ends. DNA for the CDR3: TGTGCCAGCAGCCCTCGAACAGGTTCAGATACGCAGTATTTT. Translation gives CASSPRTGSDTQYF.

The J gene is TRBJ2-7, the V gene TRBV7-2; 9 bases agree with TRBD2. Looked up from germline, CDR1 is SGHTA and CDR2 is FQGNSA. The length of the CDR3 is 16 residues. The V gene end was trimmed by 4 bases and the J gene end by 6 bases; junction bases not matched to a gene: 13. CDR3 residues: CASSSKLAGVRTEQYF. The CDR3, as DNA: TGTGCCAGCAGCTCAAAGTTAGCGGGGGTTAGAACCGAGCAGTACTTC.

The CDR3 spells CAWSVSRGNTGELFF. The CDR3 nucleotides read TGTGCCTGGAGTGTATCCAGGGGGAACACCGGGGAGCTGTTTTTT. This rearrangement joins TRBV30 to TRBJ2-2; D is possibly TRBD1 (6 bases). The CDR3 sequence is 15 residues long. The germline CDR1 and CDR2 sequences are GTSNPN and SVGIG (reference sequence). V was cut by 0 bases and J by 1 base, with 9 bases left in between. Full variable domain (rest looked up from reference TRBV30 and TRBJ2-2): SQTIHQWPATLVQPVGSPLSLECTVEGTSNPNLYWYRQAAGRGLQLLFYSVGIGQISSEVPQNLSASRPQDRQFILSSKKLLLSDSGFYLCAWSVSRGNTGELFFGEGSRLTVL.

This clone was detected only once. V usage is TRBV6-1 and J usage is TRBJ2-2, with a possible D match to TRBD2 (5 bases). The germline CDR1 and CDR2 sequences are MNHNS and SASEGT. Trimming took 1 base from V and 4 from J, leaving 13 bases between them. This CDR3 has 16 amino acids. In nucleotides, the CDR3 is TGTGCCAGCAGTGAAGGGCGGGCCCTGAGCACCGGGGAGCTGTTTTTT. Translating gives CASSEGRALSTGELFF.

V usage is TRBV18 and J usage is TRBJ2-7; D call uncertain. This CDR3 contains 13 residues. The germline V gene has CDR1 KGHSH and CDR2 LQKENI. Trimming took off 3 bases at V and 6 bases at J, with 12 bases between the two ends. The CDR3 coding sequence is TGTGCCAGCTCACCGTTGCCGGTGTCCGAGCAGTACTTC. Translation: CASSPLPVSEQYF.

The V and J genes are TRBV5-1 and TRBJ2-7; tentatively, D is TRBD1 (6 bases). Looked up from germline, CDR1 is SGHRS and CDR2 is YFSETQ. Trimming pared 0 bases from V and 5 bases from J, leaving 12 bases between. The length of the CDR3 is 14 residues. The CDR3 loop reads CASSLGSGVDEQYF. The CDR3 DNA follows: TGCGCCAGCAGCTTGGGGTCAGGGGTCGACGAGCAGTACTTC.

The V and J genes are TRBV5-1 and TRBJ1-4, with a tentative D call TRBD1 (6 bases). V dropped 5 bases and J dropped 6 bases, with 17 bases sitting between them. CDR1 is SGHRS, CDR2 YFSETQ, per germline. The CDR3 totals 15 residues. This chain's CDR3 is CASRRGAIGDEKLFF. In DNA form, the CDR3 reads TGCGCCAGCAGACGGGGGGCGATTGGAGATGAAAAACTGTTTTTT.

V usage is TRBV5-4 and J usage is TRBJ1-3, with a possible D match to TRBD1 (6 bases). CDR1 and CDR2 (germline): SGHNT, YYREEE (reference sequence). The CDR3 sequence is 15 residues long. The V end was cut by 1 base, the J end by 1 base, with 9 bases between. The CDR3 DNA follows: TGTGCCAGCAGCTTGACAGGGTCGTCTGGAAACACCATATATTTT. The encoded protein is CASSLTGSSGNTIYF.

V gene TRBV10-2 combines with J gene TRBJ2-7, with TRBD1 identical over 9 bases. CDR1 is WSHSY and CDR2 is SAAADI in the germline V gene. V gave up 6 bases and J gave up 3 bases; unmatched junction bases: 3. This CDR3 is built from 13 residues. This chain's CDR3 is CASSRTGVYEQYF. For the CDR3, the DNA is TGCGCCAGCAGCCGGACAGGGGTCTACGAGCAGTACTTC.

This chain joins TRBV6-6 and TRBJ2-7; a possible D gene is TRBD1 (5 bases). Germline V lookup: CDR1 MNHNY, CDR2 SVGAGI (reference sequence). Trimming left V 2 bases short and J 0 bases short, with 11 bases between. The CDR3 length is 15 residues. The CDR3 spells CASSYPPDSSYEQYF. The CDR3 nucleotides are TGTGCCAGCAGTTACCCCCCCGACAGCTCCTACGAGCAGTACTTC.

The V gene is TRBV3-1 (or the pseudogene TRBV3-2), the J gene TRBJ1-2; perhaps TRBD1 as D (6 bases). The CDR3 is 14 amino acids. V shed 4 bases and J shed 4 bases, with 13 bases lying between them. The germline CDR1 and CDR2 sequences are LGHDT and YNNKEL (reference sequence). The CDR3 region is CASSRSQGGYGYTF. In DNA, the CDR3 is TGTGCCAGCAGCCGCTCACAAGGGGGCTATGGCTACACCTTC.

The V gene is TRBV24-1, the J gene TRBJ2-1; 8 nucleotides line up with TRBD1. Unmatched junction bases numbered 8, after V lost 4 bases and J lost 4 bases. The CDR3 is made up of 16 amino acids. From germline, CDR1 is KGHDR and CDR2 SFDVKD. Here the CDR3 reads CATSESQGARYNEQFF. The CDR3 DNA reads TGTGCCACCAGTGAATCTCAGGGGGCCAGATACAATGAGCAGTTCTTC.

V usage is TRBV6-5 and J usage is TRBJ2-7, with TRBD1 matching 10 bases. The trim removed 2 bases at V and 2 bases at J, leaving 6 bases unmatched. Germline V gene sequence: CDR1 MNHEY, CDR2 SVGAGI. The CDR3 length is 16 residues. For the CDR3, the DNA is TGTGCCAGCAGTTACACCGGGACAGGGGACACCTACGAGCAGTACTTC. Translation: CASSYTGTGDTYEQYF.

This sequence joins TRBV5-5 and TRBJ1-5; the D gene is possibly TRBD1 (6 bases). V lost 4 bases to trimming and J lost 2 bases, with 16 bases between them. This CDR3 is built from 16 residues. Germline V gene sequence: CDR1 SGHKS, CDR2 YYEKEE (reference sequence). The DNA for the CDR3 is TGTGCCAGCAGCCCATTACAGGGCGTGGGCAATCAGCCCCAGCATTTT. Protein product: CASSPLQGVGNQPQHF.

The chain is built from TRBV5-6 and TRBJ1-2, with D possibly matching TRBD1 (6 bases). The CDR3 consists of 14 residues. Germline V gives CDR1 SGHDT, CDR2 YYEEEE. V was cut by 4 bases and J by 4 bases, with 14 bases left in between. The DNA of the CDR3 is TGTGCCAGCAGCCAGAGGACAGCAACCTATGGCTACACCTTC. Its protein is CASSQRTATYGYTF.

J is TRBJ1-5 and V is TRBV6-5; no clear D. The CDR3 has 13 amino acids. The V gene's germline CDR1 is MNHEY and CDR2 SVGAGI. The V gene lost 7 bases and the J gene lost 6 bases, with 13 bases spanning the gap. The DNA of the CDR3 is TGTGCCAGCACGGAATTTACGGGTCAGCCCCAGCATTTT. It encodes CASTEFTGQPQHF.

This clone was seen once. The chain carries TRBV7-9 and TRBJ2-1; TRBD2 aligns across 9 bases. Per germline, CDR1 SEHNR and CDR2 FQNEAQ (reference sequence). The junction had 6 bases not matched to a gene; V was cut back by 5 bases and J by 4 bases. CDR3 length: 15 residues. CDR3 DNA sequence: TGTGCCAGCAGCCAAACAGCGGGGGGTTACAATGAGCAGTTCTTC. Protein sequence: CASSQTAGGYNEQFF.

Only a few counts were recorded for this clone. This rearrangement joins TRBV19 to TRBJ2-7; D is possibly TRBD2 (5 bases). CDR1 is LNHDA, CDR2 SQIVND, per germline (reference sequence). CDR3 length: 12 amino acids. V gave up 7 bases and J gave up 4 bases, with 11 bases separating them. The CDR3 loop reads CASIRGTYEQYF. CDR3 nucleotide sequence: TGTGCCAGTATACGGGGAACTTACGAGCAGTACTTC.

This clone was counted only a few times. The chain uses TRBV11-3 and TRBJ2-2, with TRBD2 as a possible D gene (6 bases). CDR1 and CDR2 (germline): SGHNT, YENEEA. The CDR3 sequence is 18 residues long. With 0 bases removed from V and 0 bases from J, the gap between germline ends came to 14 bases. The CDR3, as DNA: TGTGCCAGCAGCTTAGAGGCTCCGGCGGGACCGAACACCGGGGAGCTGTTTTTT. Its translation: CASSLEAPAGPNTGELFF.

The rearrangement joins TRBV18 to TRBJ1-2, with D perhaps TRBD1 (6 bases). CDR1 is KGHSH, CDR2 LQKENI, per germline. The CDR3 has 16 amino acids. V lost 3 bases to trimming and J lost 2 bases, with 16 bases between them. This chain's CDR3 is CASSPLQDSANYGYTF. The CDR3 bases are TGTGCCAGCTCACCCCTCCAGGACAGTGCGAACTATGGCTACACCTTC.

The chain joins TRBV18 to TRBJ1-5; TRBD1 aligns across 9 bases. The CDR3 is made up of 15 amino acids. CDR1 KGHSH and CDR2 LQKENI come from the germline V gene. J lost 7 bases, V lost 2 bases, and 6 bases had no gene match. As DNA, the CDR3 is TGTGCCAGCTCACCAATGGGACAGGGTCCCCAGCCCCAGCATTTT. This translates into CASSPMGQGPQPQHF. Full variable domain (rest looked up from reference TRBV18 and TRBJ1-5): NAGVMQNPRHLVRRRGQEARLRCSPMKGHSHVYWYRQLPEEGLKFMVYLQKENIIDESGMPKERFSAEFPKEGPSILRIQQVVRGDSAAYFCASSPMGQGPQPQHFGDGTRLSIL.

This CDR3 is CASSSTGSPTGNTIYF. Written as DNA, the CDR3 is TGTGCCAGCAGCTCTACAGGGAGTCCGACGGGAAACACCATATATTTT. The V and J genes are TRBV9 and TRBJ1-3; D might be TRBD1 (6 bases). Trimming pared 4 bases from V and 4 bases from J, leaving 18 bases between. Per germline, CDR1 SGDLS and CDR2 YYNGEE. The CDR3 is made up of 16 amino acids.

V is TRBV19 and J is TRBJ2-1; maybe TRBD1 (5 bases). With 3 bases removed from V and 6 bases from J, the gap between germline ends came to 9 bases. Germline V lookup: CDR1 LNHDA, CDR2 SQIVND (reference sequence). This CDR3 has 13 residues. The CDR3 sequence is CASSMGLINEQFF. The CDR3 coding sequence is TGTGCCAGTAGTATGGGGCTCATCAATGAGCAGTTCTTC. Using reference TRBV19 and TRBJ2-1 for the parts outside the CDR3, the full variable domain is DGGITQSPKYLFRKEGQNVTLSCEQNLNHDAMYWYRQDPGQGLRLIYYSQIVNDFQKGDIAEGYSVSREKKESFPLTVTSAQKNPTAFYLCASSMGLINEQFFGPGTRLTVL.

The genes are TRBV2 and TRBJ2-7, with TRBD2 matching over 7 bases. Per the germline V gene, CDR1 is SNHLY and CDR2 is FYNNEI. The CDR3 is made up of 15 amino acids. V dropped 1 base and J dropped 6; count of bases not matched to a gene: 9. Here the CDR3 reads CASSEDRTSSAEQYF. In DNA, the CDR3 is TGTGCCAGCAGTGAAGATCGGACTAGTTCTGCCGAGCAGTACTTC.